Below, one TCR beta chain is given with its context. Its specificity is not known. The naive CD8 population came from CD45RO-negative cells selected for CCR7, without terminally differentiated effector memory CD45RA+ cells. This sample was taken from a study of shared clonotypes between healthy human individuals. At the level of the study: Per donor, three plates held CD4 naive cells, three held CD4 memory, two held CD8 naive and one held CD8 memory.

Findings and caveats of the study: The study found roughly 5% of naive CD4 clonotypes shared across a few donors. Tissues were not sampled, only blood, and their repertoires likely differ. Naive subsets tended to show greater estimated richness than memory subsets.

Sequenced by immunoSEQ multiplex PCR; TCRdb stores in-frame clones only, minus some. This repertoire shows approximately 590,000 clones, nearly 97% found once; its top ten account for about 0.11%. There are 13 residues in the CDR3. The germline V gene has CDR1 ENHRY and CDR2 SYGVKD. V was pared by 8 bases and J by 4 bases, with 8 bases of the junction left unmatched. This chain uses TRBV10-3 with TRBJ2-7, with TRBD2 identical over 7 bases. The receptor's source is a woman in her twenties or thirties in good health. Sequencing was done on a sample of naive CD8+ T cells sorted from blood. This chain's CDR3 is CAIGGGRRYEQYF. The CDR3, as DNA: TGTGCCATCGGGGGGGGACGTAGGTACGAGCAGTACTTC.